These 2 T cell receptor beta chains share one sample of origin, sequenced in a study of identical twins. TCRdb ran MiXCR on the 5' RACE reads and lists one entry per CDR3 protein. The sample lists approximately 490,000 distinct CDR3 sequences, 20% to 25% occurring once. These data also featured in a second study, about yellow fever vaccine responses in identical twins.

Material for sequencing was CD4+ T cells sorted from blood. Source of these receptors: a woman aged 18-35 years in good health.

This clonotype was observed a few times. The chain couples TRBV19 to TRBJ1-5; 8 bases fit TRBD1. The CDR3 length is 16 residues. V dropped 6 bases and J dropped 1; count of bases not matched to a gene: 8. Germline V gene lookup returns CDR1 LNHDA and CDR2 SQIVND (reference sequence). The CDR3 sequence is CASRRQGAGSNQPQHF. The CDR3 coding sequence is TGTGCCAGTAGAAGGCAGGGGGCTGGGAGCAATCAGCCCCAGCATTTT.

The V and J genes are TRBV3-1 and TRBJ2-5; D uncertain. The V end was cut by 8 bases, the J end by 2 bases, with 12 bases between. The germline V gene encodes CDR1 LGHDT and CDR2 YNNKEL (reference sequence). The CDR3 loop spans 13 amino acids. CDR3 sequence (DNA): TGTGCCAGCGCGCCTCCCGGGCAAGAGACCCAGTACTTC. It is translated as CASAPPGQETQYF.